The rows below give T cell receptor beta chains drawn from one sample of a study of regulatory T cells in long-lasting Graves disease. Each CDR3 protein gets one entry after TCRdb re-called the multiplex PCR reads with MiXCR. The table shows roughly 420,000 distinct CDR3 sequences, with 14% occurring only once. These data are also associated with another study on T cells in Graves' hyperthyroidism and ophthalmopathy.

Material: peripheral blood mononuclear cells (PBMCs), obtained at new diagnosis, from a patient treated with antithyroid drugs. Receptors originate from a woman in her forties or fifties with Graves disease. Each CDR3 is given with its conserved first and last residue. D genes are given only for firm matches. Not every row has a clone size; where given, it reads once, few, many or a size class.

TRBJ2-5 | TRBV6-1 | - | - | TGTGCCGCAAGCGGAGGTGCAGGGACCCAGTACTTC | CAASGGAGTQYF
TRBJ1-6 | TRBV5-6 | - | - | TGTGCCAGCAGCTTGGGGCAGGGGCCTTCACCCCTCCACTTT | CASSLGQGPSPLHF
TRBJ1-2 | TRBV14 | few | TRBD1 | TGTGCCAGCAGCCATGACAACAGGGGTGGCTACACCTTC | CASSHDNRGGYTF
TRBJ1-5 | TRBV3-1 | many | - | TGTGCCAGCAGCCAAGAAAGGCAGCCCCAGCATTTT | CASSQERQPQHF
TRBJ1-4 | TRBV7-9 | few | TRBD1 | TGTGCCAGCAGCTTACCTAGGACAGGGAACGAAAAACTGTTTTTT | CASSLPRTGNEKLFF
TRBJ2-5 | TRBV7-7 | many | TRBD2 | TGTGCTAGCAGCGCCCAAGTAGCGGGAGGGCGGGAGACCCAGTACTTC | CASSAQVAGGRETQYF
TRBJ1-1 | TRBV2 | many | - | TGTGCCAGCAGTGAAGAGGTACCGAACACTGAAGCTTTCTTT | CASSEEVPNTEAFF
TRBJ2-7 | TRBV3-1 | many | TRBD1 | TGTGCCAGCACCCCAAGGGACAGCTTCTACGAGCAGTACTTC | CASTPRDSFYEQYF
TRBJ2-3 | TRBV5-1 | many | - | TGCGCCAGCAGCCCGACCAAGATACCCACAGATACGCAGTATTTT | CASSPTKIPTDTQYF
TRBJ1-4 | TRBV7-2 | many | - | TGTGCCAGCAGCTTAGTCCGTGGCGGCGAGTGGGGAGTACTGTTTTTT | CASSLVRGGEWGVLFF
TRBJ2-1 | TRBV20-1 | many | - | TGCAGTGCTAGAGACGGTCAAAGCTACAATGAGCAGTTCTTC | CSARDGQSYNEQFF
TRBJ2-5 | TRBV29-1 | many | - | TGCAGCGTTGAAAGGGGGGATACCGAAGAGACCCAGTACTTC | CSVERGDTEETQYF
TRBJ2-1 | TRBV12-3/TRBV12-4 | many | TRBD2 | TGTGCCAGCAGCTTAGGTAGCGGGAACAATGAGCAGTTCTTC | CASSLGSGNNEQFF
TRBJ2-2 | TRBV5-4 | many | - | TGTGCCAGCAGCTTGGGGGGGTCCGGCGGGCAGAACACCGGGGAGCTGTTTTTT | CASSLGGSGGQNTGELFF
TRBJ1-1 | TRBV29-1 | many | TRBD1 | TGCAGCGTAGGGGACAGCGCTACCATGAACACTGAAGCTTTCTTT | CSVGDSATMNTEAFF
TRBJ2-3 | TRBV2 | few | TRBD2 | TGTGCCAGCAACCGGGACCTCGCGGGAGGAAAAGATACGCAGTATTTT | CASNRDLAGGKDTQYF
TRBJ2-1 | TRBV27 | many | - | TGTGCCAGCAGTTTCTTGGGTGAGCAGTTCTTC | CASSFLGEQFF
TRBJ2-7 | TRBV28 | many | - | TGTGCCAGCAGTTTATTCAGTGACAGCCGACAACGGATCTACGAGCAGTACTTC | CASSLFSDSRQRIYEQYF
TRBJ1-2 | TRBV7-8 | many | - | TGTGCCAGCAGCTACTCGACAGAGCAGTATGGCTACACCTTC | CASSYSTEQYGYTF
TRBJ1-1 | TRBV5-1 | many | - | TGTGCCAGCAGCTTAGGAGAAAACACTGAAGCTTTCTTT | CASSLGENTEAFF
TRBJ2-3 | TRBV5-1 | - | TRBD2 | TGCGCCAGCAGCTTGTGGGTAGCGGGGGCCAGCACAGATACGCAGTATTTT | CASSLWVAGASTDTQYF
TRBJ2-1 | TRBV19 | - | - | TGTGCCAGTAGTATGGACAGGGAGGGTGAGCAGTTCTTC | CASSMDREGEQFF
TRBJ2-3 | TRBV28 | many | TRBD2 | TGTGCCAGCACCGGACTAGCGGGAGGGCCCTCTACAAGCACAGATACGCAGTATTTT | CASTGLAGGPSTSTDTQYF
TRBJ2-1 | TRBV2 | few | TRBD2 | TGTGCCAGCAGTGAAACGGGACTAGCGGGAAAAGGCTCCCACAATGAGCAGTTCTTC | CASSETGLAGKGSHNEQFF
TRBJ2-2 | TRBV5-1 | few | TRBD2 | TGCGCCAGCGTCGGAGCGGGAGGGCCCGGGGAGCTGTTTTTT | CASVGAGGPGELFF
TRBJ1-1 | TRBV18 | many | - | TGTGCCAGCTCACCGGTGGACGGCACTGAAGCTTTCTTT | CASSPVDGTEAFF
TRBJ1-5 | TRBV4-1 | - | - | TGCGCCAGCAGCCAAGGGAGACAGACCAATCAGCCCCAGCATTTT | CASSQGRQTNQPQHF
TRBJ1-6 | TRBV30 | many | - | TGTGCCTGGAGTGTCGGACAGAATTCACCCCTCCACTTT | CAWSVGQNSPLHF
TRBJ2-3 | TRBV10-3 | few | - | TGTGCCATCTCTAGCAGCACAGATACGCAGTATTTT | CAISSSTDTQYF
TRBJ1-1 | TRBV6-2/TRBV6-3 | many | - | TGTGCCAGCAGTCCCGACACGGGACCTGAAGCTTTCTTT | CASSPDTGPEAFF
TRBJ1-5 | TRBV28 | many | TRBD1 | TGTGCCAGCAGTTTGGTACAGGGGAGCCAGCCCCAGCATTTT | CASSLVQGSQPQHF
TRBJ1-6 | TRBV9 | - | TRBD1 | TGTGCCAGCAGCGGACAGGGGGCGAACGGAATTCAGCACTTT | CASSGQGANGIQHF
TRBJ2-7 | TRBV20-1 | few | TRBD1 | TGCAGTGCTAACTTCCGGACAGGGGGCCGTTACGAGCAGTACTTC | CSANFRTGGRYEQYF
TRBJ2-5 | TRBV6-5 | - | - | TGTGCCCAGCAGTTACCGGGACAGGTCGGGGGGGGCCAAGAGACCCAGTACTTC | CAQQLPGQVGGGQETQYF
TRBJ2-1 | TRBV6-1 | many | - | TGTGCCAGCAGTGAAGCGGGACATGACAACAATGAGCAGTTCTTC | CASSEAGHDNNEQFF
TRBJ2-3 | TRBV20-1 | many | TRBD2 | TGCAGTGCGCCGACTAGCGGGACCACAGATACGCAGTATTTT | CSAPTSGTTDTQYF
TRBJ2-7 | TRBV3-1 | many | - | TGTGCCAGCAGCCAAGTGTTAGACTACGAGCAGTACTTC | CASSQVLDYEQYF
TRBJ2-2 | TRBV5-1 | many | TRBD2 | TGCGCCAGCGCCGTTGTTCCGGGAGGGAACACCGGGGAGCTGTTTTTT | CASAVVPGGNTGELFF
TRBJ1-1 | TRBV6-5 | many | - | TGTGCCAGCAGTTTAAGCCGGGGGGGGACTGAAGCTTTCTTT | CASSLSRGGTEAFF
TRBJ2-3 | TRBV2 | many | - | TGTGCCAGCAGTCTAGAGGCAGATACGCAGTATTTT | CASSLEADTQYF
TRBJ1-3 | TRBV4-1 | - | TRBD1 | TGCGCCAGCAGCCAACAAGGGGGCGCTGGAAACACCATATATTTT | CASSQQGGAGNTIYF
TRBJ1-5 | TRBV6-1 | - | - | TGTGCCAGCAGTCCCGATGGGTTCTGGCAGCCCCAGCATTTT | CASSPDGFWQPQHF
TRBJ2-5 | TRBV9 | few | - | TGTGCCAGCAGCGTAGGACTAGGAGGGGAGACCCAGTACTTC | CASSVGLGGETQYF
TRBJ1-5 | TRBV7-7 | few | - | TGTGCCAGCAGCTTTGGGGCCGGGGGCTCCGCCGAGTGCAATCAGCCCCAGCATTTT | CASSFGAGGSAECNQPQHF
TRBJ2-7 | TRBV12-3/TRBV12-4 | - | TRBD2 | TGTGCCAGCAGTTTAGGAGGACTAGCGGGCTACGAGCAGTACTTC | CASSLGGLAGYEQYF
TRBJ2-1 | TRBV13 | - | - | TGTGCCAGCAGCTTAGAGTTTGGGAGCTCCTACAATGAGCAGTTCTTC | CASSLEFGSSYNEQFF
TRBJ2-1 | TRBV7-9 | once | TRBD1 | TGTGCCAGCAGCCTCCGGACAGGGGTCCATGAGCAGTTCTTC | CASSLRTGVHEQFF
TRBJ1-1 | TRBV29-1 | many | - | TGCAGCGTGGACCAGGGGCAGGGGACTGAAGCTTTCTTT | CSVDQGQGTEAFF
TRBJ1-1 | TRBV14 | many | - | TGTGCCAGCAGCCAACTACTTGACACTGAAGCTTTCTTT | CASSQLLDTEAFF
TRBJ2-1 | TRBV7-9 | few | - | TGTGCCAGCAGCTTCCAACTGGGCATCTACAATGAGCAGTTCTTC | CASSFQLGIYNEQFF
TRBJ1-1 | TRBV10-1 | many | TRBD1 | TGCGCCAGCATTAGACAGGGCGCGAACACTGAAGCTTTCTTT | CASIRQGANTEAFF
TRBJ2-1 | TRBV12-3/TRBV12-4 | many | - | TGTGCCAGCAGTTTTAAGGGTGAGCAGTTCTTC | CASSFKGEQFF
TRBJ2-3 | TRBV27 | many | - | TGTGCCAGCAGAGGCCTAGCCGGTGGAGTTACGCAGTATTTT | CASRGLAGGVTQYF
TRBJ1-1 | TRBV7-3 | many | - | TGTGCCAGCAGCTTAACGGGAACGGTGGGAGAAGCTTTCTTT | CASSLTGTVGEAFF
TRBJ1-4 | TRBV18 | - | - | TGTGCCAGCTCATCACAGGGTACTAATGAAAAACTGTTTTTT | CASSSQGTNEKLFF